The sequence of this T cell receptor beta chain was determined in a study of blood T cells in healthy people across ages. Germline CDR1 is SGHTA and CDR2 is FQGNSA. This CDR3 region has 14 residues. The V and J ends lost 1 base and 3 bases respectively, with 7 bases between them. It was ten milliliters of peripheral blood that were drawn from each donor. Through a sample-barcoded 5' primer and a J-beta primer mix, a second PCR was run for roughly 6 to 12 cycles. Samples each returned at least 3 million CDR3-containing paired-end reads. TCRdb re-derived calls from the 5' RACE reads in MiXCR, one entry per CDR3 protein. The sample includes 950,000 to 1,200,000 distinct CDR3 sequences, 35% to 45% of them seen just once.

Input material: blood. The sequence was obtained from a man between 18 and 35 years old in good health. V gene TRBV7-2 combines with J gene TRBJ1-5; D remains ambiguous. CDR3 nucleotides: TGTGCCAGCAGCTTAGACGGAGACAATCAGCCCCAGCATTTT. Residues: CASSLDGDNQPQHF. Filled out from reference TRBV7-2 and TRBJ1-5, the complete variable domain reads GAGVSQSPSNKVTEKGKDVELRCDPISGHTALYWYRQSLGQGLEFLIYFQGNSAPDKSGLPSDRFSAERTGGSVSTLTIQRTQQEDSAVYLCASSLDGDNQPQHFGDGTRLSIL.